The present entry profiles one T cell receptor (beta chain) with its context. Its antigen is unidentified. Deletions cut 6 bases from V and 4 bases from J, with 9 bases between. The CDR3 has 13 amino acids. Germline lookup yields CDR1 MNHEY and CDR2 SVGAGI. The data stem from a study of T cell responses to AZD1222 COVID-19 vaccine. Points from the study as a whole: Baseline testing showed seropositivity in only a handful of AZD1222 recipients.

Sequencing used immunoSEQ multiplex PCR; TCRdb keeps in-frame clones, though not all of them. This sample has about 110,000 clones, with around 80% found just once. This receptor was identified in an adult in good health. The material was peripheral blood, obtained on day 0 of AZD1222 vaccination. J is TRBJ1-4 and V is TRBV6-5; TRBD1 is a possible D gene (6 bases). The CDR3 bases are TGTGCCAGCAGCGGACAGTTTAATGAAAAACTGTTTTTT. Translating it yields CASSGQFNEKLFF.